Following are 24 T cell receptor beta chains from one sample sequenced in a study of blood T cell repertoires in COVID-19. The protocol was immunoSEQ multiplex PCR, while the TCRdb copy is restricted to in-frame clones and leaves out a portion. This sample carries approximately 270,000 clones, approximately 85% of them seen once, and the ten largest clones take about 10%. Sequencing used peripheral blood. The receptors derive from a woman aged 65 to 85 with acute or convalescent COVID-19.

This chain joins TRBV27 and TRBJ1-3; the D gene is possibly TRBD1 (5 bases). V was pared by 6 bases and J by 8 bases, with 14 bases between. This CDR3 has 13 residues. CDR1 and CDR2 from the germline V gene are MNHEY and SMNVEV (reference sequence). The CDR3 protein is CASRGTGRHTIYF. CDR3 DNA: TGTGCCAGCAGGGGAACAGGAAGACACACCATATATTTT.

The V call is TRBV9, the J call TRBJ2-7; 9 bases are shared with TRBD1. V shed 3 bases and J 5 bases; nucleotides not matched to a gene: 0. CDR3 size: 12 residues. Germline V gene lookup returns CDR1 SGDLS and CDR2 YYNGEE. CDR3 nucleotide sequence: TGTGCCAGCAGCGGGACAGGGGACGAGCAGTACTTC. Encoded protein: CASSGTGDEQYF. The full variable domain, completed using reference TRBV9 and TRBJ2-7, is DSGVTQTPKHLITATGQRVTLRCSPRSGDLSVYWYQQSLDQGLQFLIQYYNGEERAKGNILERFSAQQFPDLHSELNLSSLELGDSALYFCASSGTGDEQYFGPGTRLTVT.

The chain is built from TRBV5-6 and TRBJ2-3, with 7 bases lining up with TRBD1. V lost 1 base to trimming and J lost 6 bases; unmatched junction nucleotides: 11. This CDR3 region has 16 residues. The germline V gene has CDR1 SGHDT and CDR2 YYEEEE. This CDR3 is CASSLSRKGARDTQYF. The CDR3 DNA is TGTGCCAGCAGCTTGTCGAGAAAGGGGGCGCGGGATACGCAGTATTTT.

In its sample, this clone was seen a few times. J is TRBJ1-2 and V is TRBV5-1; TRBD1 matches 7 bases. With 4 bases clipped from V and 2 bases from J, the junction kept 5 bases outside the gene matches. CDR3 size: 14 residues. The germline V gene encodes CDR1 SGHRS and CDR2 YFSETQ. CDR3 sequence: CASSAGQPNYGYTF. The CDR3 nucleotides read TGCGCCAGCAGCGCGGGACAGCCCAACTATGGCTACACCTTC.

This chain connects TRBV2 to TRBJ2-7, with 9 bases aligning to TRBD2. This CDR3 region has 14 residues. Germline V gene data show CDR1 as SNHLY and CDR2 as FYNNEI. J lost 0 bases, V lost 6 bases, and 3 bases had no gene match. The DNA for the CDR3 is TGTGCCAGCAGCCTAGCGGGGCGCTCCTACGAGCAGTACTTC. It is translated as CASSLAGRSYEQYF.

The gene calls are TRBV4-1 and TRBJ2-1, with D unclear. There are 14 residues in the CDR3. Germline loops: CDR1 MGHRA, CDR2 YSYEKL. With 4 bases removed from V and 8 bases from J, the gap between germline ends came to 15 bases. The CDR3 coding sequence is TGCGCCAGCAGCCCAAAGGCACAGATCGATGAGCAGTTCTTC. Translating it yields CASSPKAQIDEQFF.

The chain is built from TRBV14 and TRBJ2-3; 7 bases agree with TRBD1. CDR1 SGHDN and CDR2 FVKESK come from the germline V gene. The CDR3 length is 13 residues. V was clipped by 5 bases and J by 4 bases; unmatched bases: 3. The CDR3 nucleotides read TGTGCCAGCAGCGGGACAGTAGCAGATACGCAGTATTTT. Translated, it gives CASSGTVADTQYF. The complete variable domain, with remaining parts taken from reference TRBV14 and TRBJ2-3, reads EAGVTQFPSHSVIEKGQTVTLRCDPISGHDNLYWYRRVMGKEIKFLLHFVKESKQDESGMPNNRFLAERTGGTYSTLKVQPAELEDSGVYFCASSGTVADTQYFGPGTRLTVL.

The chain couples TRBV6-1 to TRBJ1-3; TRBD1 matches at 7 bases. Germline V gene data show CDR1 as MNHNS and CDR2 as SASEGT. The CDR3 spans 15 residues. V trimming: 2 bases; J trimming: 2 bases; junction bases outside the gene matches: 3. CDR3 protein: CASSEPDRAGNTIYF. In nucleotides, the CDR3 is TGTGCCAGCAGTGAACCTGACAGGGCTGGAAACACCATATATTTT.

This sequence joins TRBV29-1 and TRBJ1-2; 11 bases line up with TRBD1. Germline CDR1 SQVTM, CDR2 ANQGSEA. Losses at the gene ends were 6 bases for V and 4 bases for J; bases not matched to a gene: 4. The length of the CDR3 is 13 residues. The CDR3 DNA follows: TGCAGCGTCTGGACAGGGGGCAGCTATGGCTACACCTTC. Encoded protein: CSVWTGGSYGYTF.

This chain uses TRBV7-8 with TRBJ2-7, with TRBD2 as a possible D gene (6 bases). V was pared by 4 bases and J by 3 bases, with 22 bases between. Germline CDR1 is SGHVS and CDR2 is FQNEAQ. The CDR3 runs to 17 residues. CDR3 loop: CASSSTRWGGAFYEQYF. CDR3 nucleotides: TGTGCCAGCAGCTCAACCCGATGGGGCGGGGCGTTCTACGAGCAGTACTTC.

The gene calls are TRBV24-1 and TRBJ1-3; 7 bases align to TRBD1. V lost 7 bases, J lost 0 bases, and 11 bases stayed unmatched. The length of the CDR3 is 17 residues. Germline V lookup: CDR1 KGHDR, CDR2 SFDVKD. CDR3 coding DNA: TGTGCCACCAGGCCCCACAGGGGCGCTGACTCTGGAAACACCATATATTTT. Translating gives CATRPHRGADSGNTIYF.

The chain has TRBV15 and TRBJ1-1; perhaps TRBD1 as D (5 bases). Trimming pared 1 base from V and 4 bases from J, leaving 7 bases between. Germline V gives CDR1 LNHNV, CDR2 YYDKDF (reference sequence). The CDR3 runs to 13 residues. This chain's CDR3 is CATSRAGSTEAFF. The CDR3 DNA follows: TGTGCCACCAGCAGAGCAGGGTCCACTGAAGCTTTCTTT.

This rearrangement joins TRBV5-1 to TRBJ1-1, with D unclear. The germline gives CDR1 SGHRS, CDR2 YFSETQ. There are 15 residues in the CDR3. The germline V and J ends were trimmed by 0 bases and 4 bases, with 13 bases remaining between them. The DNA for the CDR3 is TGCGCCAGCAGCTTGGCCTGGGGAGGCGGCACTGAAGCTTTCTTT. Its translation is CASSLAWGGGTEAFF.

V gene TRBV11-2 combines with J gene TRBJ2-7; 7 bases line up with TRBD1. The CDR3 sequence is 15 residues long. V dropped 5 bases and J dropped 5; count of bases not matched to a gene: 12. Germline loops: CDR1 SGHAT, CDR2 FQNNGV. The CDR3 is CASSPMTGKRDEQYF. Written as DNA, the CDR3 is TGTGCCAGCAGCCCAATGACAGGGAAGCGCGACGAGCAGTACTTC.

The V and J genes are TRBV7-3 and TRBJ2-2; D call uncertain. The V end was cut by 5 bases, the J end by 5 bases, with 9 bases between. Germline V gives CDR1 SGHTA, CDR2 FQGTGA. CDR3 length equals 13 residues. The CDR3 DNA reads TGTGCCAGCAGCCCCCGGGTTACCGGGGAGCTGTTTTTT. This translates into CASSPRVTGELFF.

This chain uses TRBV3-1 (or the pseudogene TRBV3-2) with TRBJ2-1; 7 bases fit TRBD2. The germline V gene has CDR1 LGHDT and CDR2 YNNKEL (reference sequence). J was trimmed by 3 bases and V by 10 bases; bases with no gene match: 6. The CDR3 contains 13 residues. This CDR3 is CATKRDNYNEQFF. In DNA, the CDR3 is TGTGCCACGAAGCGGGATAACTACAATGAGCAGTTCTTC.

V usage is TRBV5-4 and J usage is TRBJ2-7, with 9 bases that match TRBD1. V was clipped by 1 base and J by 4 bases; unmatched bases: 6. This CDR3 spans 15 amino acids. Per the germline V gene, CDR1 is SGHNT and CDR2 is YYREEE (reference sequence). The CDR3 reads CASSLTGGQIYEQYF. The CDR3 nucleotides read TGTGCCAGCAGCTTGACAGGGGGCCAGATATACGAGCAGTACTTC.

The V gene is TRBV29-1, the J gene TRBJ1-2; a possible D gene is TRBD1 (6 bases). In germline, CDR1 is SQVTM, CDR2 ANQGSEA. This CDR3 comprises 13 residues. Trimming stripped 6 bases from V and 2 bases from J, with 13 bases between. The CDR3: CSVSRGANYGYTF. Here the CDR3 DNA reads TGCAGCGTCAGCAGGGGCGCGAACTATGGCTACACCTTC.

The J gene is TRBJ2-3, the V gene TRBV5-1; 14 positions agree with TRBD2. Per germline, CDR1 SGHRS and CDR2 YFSETQ. V lost 4 bases, J lost 5 bases, and 3 bases stayed unmatched. The CDR3 extends over 15 amino acids. CDR3 nucleotide sequence: TGCGCCAGCAGCGCAGGGACTAGCGGGGGAGATACGCAGTATTTT. Translating gives CASSAGTSGGDTQYF.

V usage is TRBV10-2 and J usage is TRBJ2-3; D uncertain. The V gene's germline CDR1 is WSHSY and CDR2 SAAADI. CDR3 length equals 11 residues. Trimming cost V 10 bases and J 3 bases, with 8 bases left between them. The CDR3 protein is CATGRTDTQYF. For the CDR3, the DNA is TGCGCCACAGGTCGGACAGATACGCAGTATTTT.

V and J are TRBV6-4 and TRBJ2-2; TRBD1 matches 12 bases. V was pared by 6 bases and J by 6 bases, with 14 bases of the junction left unmatched. Germline CDR1 MRHNA, CDR2 SNTAGT. The CDR3 contains 18 residues. Here the CDR3 DNA reads TGTGCCAGCAGAAGCCCCCCCAGGGACAGGGGGCCAGCCGGGGAGCTGTTTTTT. Its translation: CASRSPPRDRGPAGELFF.

The chain links TRBV9 to TRBJ2-3; 7 bases fit TRBD2. This CDR3 spans 16 amino acids. Germline trimming cut 0 bases from V and 2 bases from J; bases unmatched to any gene: 6. CDR1 and CDR2 from the germline V gene are SGDLS and YYNGEE. In DNA form, the CDR3 reads TGTGCCAGCAGCGTAGGGACGGGGGGAAACACAGATACGCAGTATTTT. It translates to CASSVGTGGNTDTQYF.

Comment on this clone: An end of the junction does not agree with germline; a read error may underlie this. The chain carries TRBV7-7 and TRBJ2-2; D is ambiguous. There are 14 residues in the CDR3. From germline, CDR1 is SSHAT and CDR2 FNYEAQ (reference sequence). The CDR3 coding sequence is TGTGCTAGCAGCTTGCACAGAGACACCGGGGAGCTGTTTTTT. It encodes CASSLHRDTGELFF.

The chain links TRBV5-6 to TRBJ1-5; 7 bases align to TRBD1. In germline, CDR1 is SGHDT, CDR2 YYEEEE. The CDR3 runs to 14 residues. V lost 4 bases, J lost 9 bases, and 10 bases stayed unmatched. The CDR3 protein is CASSQGVTGLPQHF. For the CDR3, the DNA is TGTGCCAGCAGCCAGGGGGTCACGGGGTTGCCCCAGCATTTT. Complete variable domain (other parts from reference TRBV5-6 and TRBJ1-5): DAGVTQSPTHLIKTRGQQVTLRCSPKSGHDTVSWYQQALGQGPQFIFQYYEEEERQRGNFPDRFSGHQFPNYSSELNVNALLLGDSALYLCASSQGVTGLPQHFGDGTRLSIL.